Shown below are 20 T cell receptor beta chains from a single sample sequenced in a study of cytomegalovirus exposure and HLA in healthy donors. The PCR used 60 Vbeta and 13 Jbeta primers. Only in-frame clones appear in the TCRdb table, and some are missing; sequencing was by immunoSEQ multiplex PCR. The data contain 120,000 or so clones, 50% to 75% of them seen just once; the ten biggest clones take up 6.5% to 9.5%. What was sequenced was PBMCs. These receptors were taken from a woman between 35 and 50 years old in good health and CMV-seropositive.

The chain couples TRBV19 to TRBJ2-7; perhaps TRBD2 as D (6 bases). CDR1 and CDR2 (germline): LNHDA, SQIVND (reference sequence). V lost 5 bases, J lost 1 base, and 12 bases lay in between. This CDR3 spans 14 amino acids. CDR3 loop: CASSPETRSYEQYF. The CDR3 coding sequence is TGTGCCAGTAGTCCCGAGACTAGATCCTACGAGCAGTACTTC.

The CDR3 loop reads CASSERGTAPYEQYF. CDR3 DNA: TGTGCCAGCAGTGAAAGGGGTACGGCGCCCTACGAGCAGTACTTC. The V and J genes are TRBV6-1 and TRBJ2-7; maybe TRBD1 (5 bases). CDR3 size: 15 residues. V was trimmed by 2 bases and J by 2 bases, leaving 13 bases between them. The V gene's germline CDR1 is MNHNS and CDR2 SASEGT.

This clone was detected a few times. The chain couples TRBV5-4 to TRBJ2-1; 8 positions match TRBD2. The CDR3 has 16 residues. With V trimmed by 3 bases and J by 8 bases, 13 bases remained unmatched. CDR1 is SGHNT and CDR2 is YYREEE in the germline V gene (reference sequence). The CDR3 nucleotides are TGTGCCAGCAGCTCAAAGCGGGAGCGCCCAGGGGATGAGCAGTTCTTC. This gives the protein CASSSKRERPGDEQFF.

The J gene is TRBJ2-7, the V gene TRBV6-5, with 10 bases matching TRBD2. CDR3 size: 15 residues. V dropped 4 bases and J dropped 6; count of bases not matched to a gene: 9. Germline values: CDR1 MNHEY, CDR2 SVGAGI. DNA for the CDR3: TGTGCCAGCAGTTGGCACGGGACTAGCGTCGGCGAGCAGTACTTC. This translates into CASSWHGTSVGEQYF.

The chain recombines TRBV5-1 with TRBJ2-7; tentatively, D is TRBD2 (5 bases). The CDR3 has 14 amino acids. Germline-derived CDR1 and CDR2 are SGHRS and YFSETQ. V lost 1 base and J 5 bases, leaving 13 bases between the germline ends. The CDR3 loop is CASSLIQDWDEQYF. Written as DNA, the CDR3 is TGCGCCAGCAGCTTGATCCAGGACTGGGACGAGCAGTACTTC.

The genes are TRBV6-1 and TRBJ2-7; 7 bases line up with TRBD1. Per germline, CDR1 MNHNS and CDR2 SASEGT. The CDR3 consists of 13 residues. Trimming took 10 bases from V and 6 from J; bases not matched to a gene: 12. The CDR3 coding sequence is TGTGCCACCTCAGAGGGGGCCCCCGGCGAGCAGTACTTC. Protein: CATSEGAPGEQYF.

The chain couples TRBV5-1 to TRBJ1-4; TRBD1 might be the D (5 bases). The CDR3 sequence is 12 residues long. CDR1 is SGHRS, CDR2 YFSETQ, per germline. Trimming pared 5 bases from V and 7 bases from J, leaving 9 bases between. The CDR3 DNA is TGCGCCAGCAGTCGGGACTTTGAAAAACTGTTTTTT. It yields the protein CASSRDFEKLFF.

The CDR3: CASSEESGETQYF. The CDR3 DNA follows: TGTGCCAGCAGTGAAGAGTCAGGAGAGACCCAGTACTTC. The J gene is TRBJ2-5, the V gene TRBV27, with D hard to call. V lost 5 bases to trimming and J lost 4 bases, with 11 bases between them. Germline V gene lookup returns CDR1 MNHEY and CDR2 SMNVEV (reference sequence). The CDR3 covers 13 residues.

V is TRBV7-2 and J is TRBJ1-2; a weak D match, TRBD1 (6 bases). The germline gives CDR1 SGHTA, CDR2 FQGNSA. V lost 1 base and J 1 base, leaving 13 bases between the germline ends. The CDR3 extends over 16 amino acids. CDR3 nucleotides: TGTGCCAGCAGCTTAGGGGGGGGCCGAATTAACTATGGCTACACCTTC. Its translation: CASSLGGGRINYGYTF. The complete variable domain, with remaining parts taken from reference TRBV7-2 and TRBJ1-2, reads GAGVSQSPSNKVTEKGKDVELRCDPISGHTALYWYRQSLGQGLEFLIYFQGNSAPDKSGLPSDRFSAERTGGSVSTLTIQRTQQEDSAVYLCASSLGGGRINYGYTFGSGTRLTVV.

This CDR3 is CASSPGRGDGQPQHF. The DNA for the CDR3 is TGTGCCAGCAGCCCCGGGAGGGGGGATGGTCAGCCCCAGCATTTT. The chain uses TRBV5-4 and TRBJ1-5, with D possibly being TRBD1 (6 bases). The CDR3 is 15 residues long. CDR1 SGHNT and CDR2 YYREEE come from the germline V gene (reference sequence). V dropped 4 bases and J dropped 6 bases, with 17 bases sitting between them.

The V and J genes are TRBV5-1 and TRBJ2-3; D not certain. Germline V gene data show CDR1 as SGHRS and CDR2 as YFSETQ. The CDR3 spans 14 residues. V gave up 3 bases and J gave up 6 bases, with 14 bases separating them. CDR3 nucleotide sequence: TGCGCCAGCAGCTCCAACGCCGGAGCCGATACGCAGTATTTT. Amino acids: CASSSNAGADTQYF.

This chain links TRBV5-6 with TRBJ1-1, with TRBD1 as a possible D gene (6 bases). The germline gives CDR1 SGHDT, CDR2 YYEEEE. The CDR3 covers 13 residues. The V end was cut by 7 bases, the J end by 1 base, with 11 bases between. The CDR3 protein is CASSGGPNTEAFF. CDR3 DNA sequence: TGTGCCAGCTCCGGGGGGCCGAACACTGAAGCTTTCTTT.

The chain links TRBV5-1 to TRBJ2-7; D possibly corresponds to TRBD1 (5 bases). Deletions cut 0 bases from V and 4 bases from J, with 17 bases between. Germline loops: CDR1 SGHRS, CDR2 YFSETQ. The CDR3 length is 16 residues. The CDR3 DNA follows: TGCGCCAGCAGCTTGGCTCGGGCAGGGCGGTTATACGAGCAGTACTTC. This translates into CASSLARAGRLYEQYF.

The CDR3 DNA follows: TGTGCCAGCAGCCGCCAGGGGAGGGAGACTAATGAAAAACTGTTTTTT. Translated: CASSRQGRETNEKLFF. J is TRBJ1-4 and V is TRBV7-9; TRBD1 might be the D (6 bases). CDR1 SEHNR and CDR2 FQNEAQ come from the germline V gene (reference sequence). The CDR3 contains 16 residues. Trimming stripped 5 bases from V and 2 bases from J, with 15 bases between.

This chain joins TRBV5-5 and TRBJ2-1, with D possibly matching TRBD2 (6 bases). Germline-derived CDR1 and CDR2 are SGHKS and YYEKEE (reference sequence). V lost 4 bases and J 7 bases, leaving 18 bases between the germline ends. The CDR3 has 15 residues. The CDR3 nucleotides are TGTGCCAGCAGCCGCGGAGGGTCCCAGGGTAATGAGCAGTTCTTC. This sequence encodes CASSRGGSQGNEQFF.

This clone was seen a few times. The V gene is TRBV5-1, the J gene TRBJ1-2, with D perhaps matching TRBD1 (6 bases). V lost 4 bases to trimming and J lost 6 bases, with 16 bases between them. CDR3 size: 14 residues. Germline CDR1 and CDR2: SGHRS and YFSETQ. Here the CDR3 reads CASSTGQLGDGYTF. The DNA of the CDR3 is TGCGCCAGCAGCACAGGACAGCTCGGCGATGGCTACACCTTC.

The chain recombines TRBV5-4 with TRBJ1-3; perhaps TRBD1 as D (6 bases). The CDR3 has 14 residues. The ends were cut back, 4 bases at V and 4 bases at J, with 12 bases in the middle. CDR1 and CDR2 from the germline V gene are SGHNT and YYREEE (reference sequence). CDR3 DNA: TGTGCCAGCAGCCGGGAGGGGGTAGGAAACACCATATATTTT. It specifies CASSREGVGNTIYF.

In nucleotides, the CDR3 is TGTGCCAGCAGTTACCCGGGACAGTCCTACGAGCAGTACTTC. It specifies CASSYPGQSYEQYF. The rearrangement links TRBV11-1 to TRBJ2-7; TRBD1 matches 7 bases. Unmatched junction bases numbered 6, after V lost 6 bases and J lost 1 base. The CDR3 has 14 residues. CDR1 is SGHAT and CDR2 is FQDESV in the germline V gene (reference sequence).

The chain employs TRBV9 and TRBJ1-1, with TRBD1 identical over 8 bases. The germline V gene encodes CDR1 SGDLS and CDR2 YYNGEE. This CDR3 spans 15 amino acids. Germline trimming cut 3 bases from V and 4 bases from J; bases unmatched to any gene: 8. CDR3 nucleotides: TGTGCCAGCAGCGCCCACGGACAGGGCGGCACTGAAGCTTTCTTT. Translating gives CASSAHGQGGTEAFF.

Comment on this clone: The junction and the germline gene differ at one end; a read error may be behind it. The chain employs TRBV7-7 and TRBJ2-2; 11 nucleotides match TRBD2. The CDR3 has 15 residues. Germline lookup yields CDR1 SSHAT and CDR2 FNYEAQ (reference sequence). DNA for the CDR3: TGTGCTAGCAGCTTATTAGCGGGAGGGACCGGGGAGCTGTTTTTT. Its protein product is CASSLLAGGTGELFF. Full variable domain (missing parts from reference TRBV7-7 and TRBJ2-2): GAGVSQSPRYKVTKRGQDVTLRCDPISSHATLYWYQQALGQGPEFLTYFNYEAQPDKSGLPSDRFSAERPEGSISTLTIQRTEQRDSAMYRCASSLLAGGTGELFFGEGSRLTVL.